Shown below are 28 T cell receptor beta chains from a single sample sequenced in a study of T cell changes during pregnancy in multiple sclerosis. Data came from immunoSEQ multiplex PCR; TCRdb stores just in-frame clones and leaves some out. In the table there are more than 20,000 clones, 90% to 95% of which are singletons. Sequencing used CD8+ T cells from peripheral blood mononuclear cells, obtained in the third trimester of pregnancy. The receptors here all came from a female donor with multiple sclerosis, enrolled in a pregnancy study.

The chain carries TRBV4-1 and TRBJ1-1, with 10 bases fitting TRBD1. V lost 1 base to trimming and J lost 0 bases; unmatched junction nucleotides: 5. Germline loops: CDR1 MGHRA, CDR2 YSYEKL. The CDR3 covers 17 residues. CDR3 sequence reads: CASSQGTGGKLNTEAFF. The CDR3 DNA sequence: TGCGCCAGCAGCCAAGGGACAGGGGGAAAATTGAACACTGAAGCTTTCTTT.

This clone was picked up one time. V and J are TRBV4-1 and TRBJ2-7; 7 bases match TRBD2. CDR1 and CDR2 (germline): MGHRA, YSYEKL. After removal of 3 bases from V and 2 bases from J, the junction contained 10 bases not matched to a gene. This CDR3 is 16 amino acids long. The CDR3 here is CASSHEPGLTAYEQYF. The CDR3 DNA reads as TGCGCCAGCAGCCATGAACCGGGACTAACCGCCTACGAGCAGTACTTC.

This chain joins TRBV21-1 and TRBJ2-6; the D segment call TRBD1 is taken from the table without a DNA check. TRBV21-1 is a pseudogene locus. This CDR3 spans 17 amino acids. CDR3 loop: CASSKSGTSSGANVLTF. CDR3 in DNA: TGTGCCAGCAGCAAATCAGGTACGTCATCTGGGGCCAACGTCCTGACTTTC.

The gene calls are TRBV6-1 and TRBJ2-2; 7 nucleotides line up with TRBD2. Germline V CDR1 and CDR2: MNHNS, SASEGT. The CDR3 has 14 amino acids. V dropped 8 bases and J dropped 3; count of bases not matched to a gene: 6. CDR3 region: CASCTSADTGELFF. The CDR3 coding sequence is TGTGCCAGCTGTACTAGCGCAGACACCGGGGAGCTGTTTTTT.

The chain has TRBV5-4 and TRBJ1-1, with D tentatively TRBD1 (5 bases). V lost 1 base and J 1 base, leaving 8 bases between the germline ends. Germline V lookup: CDR1 SGHNT, CDR2 YYREEE (reference sequence). The CDR3 is 14 residues long. CDR3 bases: TGTGCCAGCAGCTTGATAACAGGGAACACTGAAGCTTTCTTT. Amino acids: CASSLITGNTEAFF.

The chain has TRBV6-1 and TRBJ2-1; 11 nucleotides match TRBD2. CDR3 length: 15 residues. Germline V lookup: CDR1 MNHNS, CDR2 SASEGT. After removal of 4 bases from V and 8 bases from J, the junction contained 7 bases not matched to a gene. The CDR3 DNA is TGTGCCAGCAGTGCTACTAGCGGGAGCCTCCATGAGCAGTTCTTC. Protein: CASSATSGSLHEQFF.

The genes are TRBV27 and TRBJ2-3; 7 bases align to TRBD1. Germline trimming cut 6 bases from V and 0 bases from J; bases unmatched to any gene: 6. Germline CDR1 reads MNHEY; CDR2 reads SMNVEV (reference sequence). The CDR3 spans 15 residues. DNA for the CDR3: TGTGCCAGCAGCCCGACAGGGTACAGCACAGATACGCAGTATTTT. Translating gives CASSPTGYSTDTQYF.

The chain employs TRBV15 and TRBJ2-3; 14 nucleotides align to TRBD2. CDR1 LNHNV and CDR2 YYDKDF come from the germline V gene (reference sequence). The CDR3 sequence is 16 residues long. The V and J ends lost 5 bases and 5 bases, in that order; junction bases with no gene match: 6. CDR3 in DNA: TGTGCCACCAGCGTAGGGACTAGCGGGAGTCTAGATACGCAGTATTTT. Translated, it gives CATSVGTSGSLDTQYF.

The chain links TRBV6-1 to TRBJ2-3; 9 bases align to TRBD2. This CDR3 region has 14 residues. Germline CDR1 MNHNS, CDR2 SASEGT. J gave up 3 bases and V 5 bases, and 3 bases lay outside the gene matches. The CDR3 DNA reads as TGTGCCAGCAGTATCCTAGCGGGGACAGATACGCAGTATTTT. This sequence encodes CASSILAGTDTQYF.

The rearrangement uses TRBV27 and TRBJ2-1; 7 positions agree with TRBD1. V shed 4 bases, J shed 7 bases, and the junction held 10 bases outside the gene matches. Germline CDR1 reads MNHEY; CDR2 reads SMNVEV (reference sequence). This CDR3 spans 15 amino acids. CDR3 sequence: CASSSGQVLRNEQFF. The CDR3 DNA reads TGTGCCAGCAGTTCCGGACAGGTTTTAAGGAATGAGCAGTTCTTC.

This chain uses TRBV27 with TRBJ1-2; maybe TRBD1 (5 bases). This CDR3 region has 16 residues. Germline CDR1 reads MNHEY; CDR2 reads SMNVEV (reference sequence). The V gene lost 6 bases and the J gene lost 4 bases, with 21 bases spanning the gap. The CDR3 spells CASSRNPGGAAYGYTF. The CDR3 bases are TGTGCCAGCAGCCGAAACCCCGGCGGGGCAGCCTATGGCTACACCTTC.

The chain couples TRBV25-1 to TRBJ2-3, with 7 positions matching TRBD2. CDR1 and CDR2 (germline): MGHDK, SYGVNS. V gave up 1 base and J gave up 0 bases; unmatched junction bases: 4. CDR3 length: 16 residues. The CDR3 loop reads CASSELGRASTDTQYF. CDR3 DNA sequence: TGTGCCAGCAGTGAATTAGGGAGGGCGAGCACAGATACGCAGTATTTT.

The rearrangement links TRBV5-4 to TRBJ1-2; no clear D. The V end was cut by 7 bases, the J end by 0 bases, with 10 bases between. This CDR3 comprises 13 residues. The germline V gene encodes CDR1 SGHNT and CDR2 YYREEE (reference sequence). CDR3 protein: CASGRSPNYGYTF. The CDR3 bases are TGTGCCAGCGGCAGGTCCCCTAACTATGGCTACACCTTC.

CDR3 sequence: CASSQDRSNTEAFF. CDR3 in DNA: TGCGCCAGCAGCCAAGACAGGTCGAACACTGAAGCTTTCTTT. V gene TRBV4-3 combines with J gene TRBJ1-1; D ambiguous. The CDR3 has 14 residues. The V end lost 0 bases, the J end lost 1 base, and 6 bases lay between the germline ends. Looked up from germline, CDR1 is LGHNA and CDR2 is YSLEER.

DNA of the CDR3: TGTGCCATCAGTGAGTTGGGACTAGCGGGGGTAGAGCAGTACTTC. The encoded protein is CAISELGLAGVEQYF. This sequence joins TRBV10-3 and TRBJ2-7, with 14 positions matching TRBD2. The CDR3 totals 15 residues. Trimming took 1 base from V and 7 from J; bases not matched to a gene: 3. Germline V CDR1 and CDR2: ENHRY, SYGVKD.

The chain has TRBV19 and TRBJ1-5; no definite D call. The V and J ends lost 7 bases and 4 bases respectively, with 17 bases between them. Germline V CDR1 and CDR2: LNHDA, SQIVND (reference sequence). This CDR3 spans 15 amino acids. The CDR3 DNA reads TGTGCCAGTACCCTTCTCGTGAGGAAAAATCAGCCCCAGCATTTT. Its protein product is CASTLLVRKNQPQHF.

The rearrangement joins TRBV7-9 to TRBJ1-1; TRBD1 aligns across 7 bases. The CDR3 consists of 13 residues. V lost 6 bases and J lost 6; bases outside the gene matches: 7. From germline, CDR1 is SEHNR and CDR2 FQNEAQ (reference sequence). CDR3 amino acids: CASRQGEVAEAFF. The CDR3 bases are TGTGCCAGCAGGCAGGGGGAGGTCGCTGAAGCTTTCTTT.

The rearrangement joins TRBV6-5 to TRBJ2-5, with 7 bases aligning to TRBD2. Losses at the gene ends were 4 bases for V and 5 bases for J; bases not matched to a gene: 10. CDR3 length equals 15 residues. Germline assignment: CDR1 MNHEY and CDR2 SVGAGI. Here the CDR3 reads CASSSSGGGLETQYF. DNA of the CDR3: TGTGCCAGCAGTTCCTCGGGAGGTGGGCTGGAGACCCAGTACTTC.

This chain uses TRBV11-2 with TRBJ2-7, with D possibly matching TRBD1 (5 bases). Germline V gene lookup returns CDR1 SGHAT and CDR2 FQNNGV. V lost 1 base and J lost 3, with 10 bases in between. CDR3 size: 14 residues. The CDR3, as DNA: TGTGCCAGCAGCTTAGCCAGGGCGGTCTACGAGCAGTACTTC. This gives the protein CASSLARAVYEQYF.

The chain carries TRBV19 and TRBJ1-4; D is unresolved. The CDR3 totals 14 residues. CDR1 LNHDA and CDR2 SQIVND come from the germline V gene (reference sequence). V was trimmed by 8 bases and J by 5 bases, leaving 15 bases between them. The CDR3: CASQPSYRNEKLFF. DNA for the CDR3: TGTGCCAGTCAGCCATCATACAGAAATGAAAAACTGTTTTTT.

The J gene is TRBJ1-2, the V gene TRBV27; D perhaps matches TRBD1 (5 bases). The germline CDR1 and CDR2 sequences are MNHEY and SMNVEV (reference sequence). The CDR3 has 15 amino acids. Trimming took off 1 base at V and 2 bases at J, with 11 bases between the two ends. CDR3 DNA sequence: TGTGCCAGCAGTTTATTGTCAGGGATGAACTATGGCTACACCTTC. Encoded protein: CASSLLSGMNYGYTF.

This rearrangement joins TRBV6-4 to TRBJ2-1; 11 bases are shared with TRBD2. The germline V gene has CDR1 MRHNA and CDR2 SNTAGT. CDR3 length equals 15 residues. J was trimmed by 10 bases and V by 0 bases; bases with no gene match: 5. CDR3: CASSDSTSGRREQFF. CDR3 DNA: TGTGCCAGCAGTGACTCAACTAGCGGGAGACGAGAGCAGTTCTTC.

The V and J genes are TRBV5-1 and TRBJ2-5; 9 bases are a match to TRBD2. Looked up from germline, CDR1 is SGHRS and CDR2 is YFSETQ. The CDR3 length is 17 residues. The junction had 13 bases not matched to a gene; V was cut back by 2 bases and J by 5 bases. The CDR3 region has the DNA TGCGCCAGCAGCTTCCCGGAGCGGGGGGTACCTAGGGAGACCCAGTACTTC. Protein: CASSFPERGVPRETQYF.

This chain connects TRBV4-3 to TRBJ1-4; D gene unclear. CDR3 size: 13 residues. V lost 7 bases to trimming and J lost 2 bases, with 8 bases between them. Germline assignment: CDR1 LGHNA and CDR2 YSLEER. CDR3 residues: CASKESTNEKLFF. DNA for the CDR3: TGCGCCAGCAAGGAGTCTACTAATGAAAAACTGTTTTTT.

The chain combines TRBV6-4 with TRBJ2-3; maybe TRBD2 (6 bases). V gave up 4 bases and J gave up 0 bases, with 8 bases separating them. The CDR3 extends over 14 amino acids. Germline V gene sequence: CDR1 MRHNA, CDR2 SNTAGT. The DNA of the CDR3 is TGTGCCAGCAGTGTAGCGGCTAGCACAGATACGCAGTATTTT. Translation gives CASSVAASTDTQYF.

J is TRBJ1-1 and V is TRBV9; 7 nucleotides agree with TRBD1. V shed 3 bases, J shed 0 bases, and the junction held 2 bases outside the gene matches. This CDR3 comprises 14 residues. Germline CDR1 SGDLS, CDR2 YYNGEE. The CDR3 here is CASSGGTVNTEAFF. In DNA form, the CDR3 reads TGTGCCAGCAGCGGGGGGACAGTGAACACTGAAGCTTTCTTT.

The sample holds one count of this clone. The chain combines TRBV27 with TRBJ2-1; tentative D call: TRBD2 (6 bases). This CDR3 is 15 amino acids long. Germline lookup yields CDR1 MNHEY and CDR2 SMNVEV (reference sequence). V lost 2 bases, J lost 0 bases, and 8 bases lay in between. CDR3 region: CASSLAGPSYNEQFF. CDR3 DNA: TGTGCCAGCAGTTTAGCGGGACCCTCCTACAATGAGCAGTTCTTC.

This clone has only one observation. The chain employs TRBV5-4 and TRBJ2-7, with 7 bases matching TRBD2. V was clipped by 4 bases and J by 6 bases; unmatched bases: 13. Germline CDR1 reads SGHNT; CDR2 reads YYREEE (reference sequence). The CDR3 runs to 15 residues. The chain's CDR3 is CASSEHGGSGLEQYF. Here the CDR3 DNA reads TGTGCCAGCAGCGAACACGGGGGGTCAGGCCTCGAGCAGTACTTC.